The next 20 T cell receptor beta chains were all read from a single sample in a study of blood T cell repertoires in COVID-19. Sequenced by immunoSEQ multiplex PCR; TCRdb stores in-frame clones only, minus some. The repertoire consists of 65,000 to 90,000 clones, with more than 75% occurring once and the leading ten covering 5.5% to 6%. Sequenced input: peripheral blood. Receptors were obtained from a human donor in a cohort sampled during active COVID-19.

CDR3: CASSSPGTGINNEQFF. The CDR3 DNA sequence: TGTGCCAGCAGCTCTCCCGGGACAGGAATCAACAATGAGCAGTTCTTC. J is TRBJ2-1 and V is TRBV3-1 (or the pseudogene TRBV3-2), with 8 positions matching TRBD1. There are 16 residues in the CDR3. The germline gives CDR1 LGHDT, CDR2 YNNKEL (reference sequence). Unmatched junction bases numbered 11, after V lost 5 bases and J lost 5 bases.

The chain combines TRBV19 with TRBJ2-5; possible D gene TRBD1, 6 bases. V lost 5 bases and J 4 bases, leaving 11 bases between the germline ends. Per the germline V gene, CDR1 is LNHDA and CDR2 is SQIVND (reference sequence). The CDR3 sequence is 13 residues long. The CDR3 region has the DNA TGTGCCAGTAGTCCTCAGGGGCGAGAGACCCAGTACTTC. It encodes CASSPQGRETQYF.

The chain is built from TRBV5-5 and TRBJ1-2, with D possibly being TRBD1 (5 bases). From germline, CDR1 is SGHKS and CDR2 YYEKEE (reference sequence). The CDR3 contains 15 residues. V shed 1 base and J shed 5 bases, with 15 bases lying between them. CDR3 loop: CASSLMTDLGYGYTF. CDR3 coding DNA: TGTGCCAGCAGCTTGATGACAGACTTAGGATATGGCTACACCTTC. Combining the CDR3 with reference TRBV5-5 and TRBJ1-2 gives the whole variable domain DAGVTQSPTHLIKTRGQQVTLRCSPISGHKSVSWYQQVLGQGPQFIFQYYEKEERGRGNFPDRFSARQFPNYSSELNVNALLLGDSALYLCASSLMTDLGYGYTFGSGTRLTVV.

The chain recombines TRBV7-3 with TRBJ2-2; D is possibly TRBD2 (5 bases). The CDR3 loop spans 15 amino acids. Trimming shortened V by 6 bases and J by 6 bases, and 17 bases separated the two germline ends. The germline CDR1 and CDR2 sequences are SGHTA and FQGTGA. The CDR3 loop reads CASRDSSLASGELFF. Here the CDR3 DNA reads TGTGCCAGCAGGGACTCATCCTTAGCTTCCGGGGAGCTGTTTTTT.

The V and J genes are TRBV5-1 and TRBJ2-3, with a possible D match to TRBD2 (6 bases). This CDR3 is built from 16 residues. Germline V gene lookup returns CDR1 SGHRS and CDR2 YFSETQ. Between the trimmed V and J ends, which lost 4 bases and 6 bases, there was a span of 21 bases. DNA of the CDR3: TGCGCCAGCAGCCGCGGGACTTCCCCCATCGTGGATACGCAGTATTTT. This sequence encodes CASSRGTSPIVDTQYF.

V is TRBV9 and J is TRBJ2-1, with 7 nucleotides matching TRBD1. V shed 3 bases, J shed 0 bases, and the junction held 3 bases outside the gene matches. The germline V gene has CDR1 SGDLS and CDR2 YYNGEE. The CDR3 has 15 amino acids. CDR3: CASSAGQSSYNEQFF. The CDR3 nucleotides are TGTGCCAGCAGCGCGGGACAGAGCTCCTACAATGAGCAGTTCTTC.

The chain carries TRBV30 and TRBJ2-3; 13 bases fit TRBD2. CDR1 is GTSNPN and CDR2 is SVGIG in the germline V gene (reference sequence). The length of the CDR3 is 16 residues. Unmatched junction bases numbered 7, after V lost 2 bases and J lost 5 bases. The CDR3, as DNA: TGTGCCTGGAGTCGCGCACTAGCGGGGGGGGGAGATACGCAGTATTTT. This codes for CAWSRALAGGGDTQYF.

Only one count was recorded for this clone. J is TRBJ1-2 and V is TRBV6-2 or TRBV6-3; 7 bases map to TRBD1. The J segment lost 8 bases and the V segment lost 6 bases, leaving 9 bases of the junction unmatched. CDR1 is MNHEY and CDR2 is SVGEGT in the germline V gene. This CDR3 is built from 13 residues. For the CDR3, the DNA is TGTGCCAGCAGCCCTACAGGGGAGAGGGGCTACACCTTC. This encodes CASSPTGERGYTF.

This clone occurred once. The chain uses TRBV3-1 (or the pseudogene TRBV3-2) and TRBJ2-7, with TRBD2 matching over 8 bases. V dropped 1 base and J dropped 2; count of bases not matched to a gene: 4. Germline V lookup: CDR1 LGHDT, CDR2 YNNKEL (reference sequence). The CDR3 loop spans 15 amino acids. CDR3: CASSQGSSGAYEQYF. Written as DNA, the CDR3 is TGTGCCAGCAGCCAAGGTAGTAGCGGGGCCTACGAGCAGTACTTC.

This clone was found once. The rearrangement joins TRBV10-3 to TRBJ2-1; D is unclear. Germline values: CDR1 ENHRY, CDR2 SYGVKD. Trimming took 8 bases from V and 12 from J, leaving 14 bases between them. The CDR3 is 11 amino acids. CDR3 DNA sequence: TGTGCCATCGAGCAGGATAAAGGGCAGTTCTTC. Amino acid sequence: CAIEQDKGQFF.

This chain uses TRBV11-3 with TRBJ1-1; TRBD1 matches at 10 bases. The CDR3 is made up of 14 amino acids. Trimming removed 5 bases from V and 4 bases from J; junction bases left unmatched: 4. Germline CDR1 reads SGHNT; CDR2 reads YENEEA. CDR3 sequence reads: CASSPDRGSTEAFF. In DNA form, the CDR3 reads TGTGCCAGCAGCCCGGACAGGGGGAGCACTGAAGCTTTCTTT.

The CDR3 DNA reads as TGTGCCAGCAGCGCGACGTGGGGTCACGAAGAGGGAGATACGCAGTATTTT. It yields the protein CASSATWGHEEGDTQYF. The rearrangement uses TRBV9 and TRBJ2-3; D is possibly TRBD2 (5 bases). Germline-derived CDR1 and CDR2 are SGDLS and YYNGEE. V gave up 3 bases and J gave up 5 bases, with 22 bases separating them. This CDR3 comprises 17 residues.

A remark on this clone: Other nucleotide sequences from this sample produce the same CDR3. The J gene is TRBJ2-1, the V gene TRBV6-5, with TRBD2 matching 7 bases. Germline lookup yields CDR1 MNHEY and CDR2 SVGAGI. This CDR3 has 15 amino acids. The V segment lost 6 bases and the J segment 0 bases; nucleotides outside the gene matches: 5. The chain's CDR3 is CASSYGGTSYNEQFF. CDR3 coding DNA: TGTGCCAGCAGCTACGGGGGGACCTCCTACAATGAGCAGTTCTTC.

Only one count was recorded for this clone. The genes are TRBV3-1 (or the pseudogene TRBV3-2) and TRBJ1-6, with TRBD1 identical over 9 bases. Trimming at V came to 7 bases and at J to 6 bases, leaving 10 bases not matched to a gene. Per germline, CDR1 LGHDT and CDR2 YNNKEL (reference sequence). This CDR3 is 16 amino acids long. CDR3 loop: CASTSSTGGGNSPLHF. CDR3 sequence (DNA): TGTGCCAGCACCAGTAGCACAGGGGGCGGTAATTCACCCCTCCACTTT.

V is TRBV9 and J is TRBJ2-3, with D perhaps TRBD2 (5 bases). The V end lost 4 bases, the J end lost 9 bases, and 18 bases lay between the germline ends. Germline V gene sequence: CDR1 SGDLS, CDR2 YYNGEE. There are 14 residues in the CDR3. DNA of the CDR3: TGTGCCAGCAGCCTCCCTCCGATCCCGGGGACGCAGTATTTT. Translation: CASSLPPIPGTQYF.

The V and J genes are TRBV30 and TRBJ2-7; 10 bases fit TRBD2. The CDR3 loop spans 13 amino acids. The junction had 6 bases not matched to a gene; V was cut back by 8 bases and J by 2 bases. Germline V gene sequence: CDR1 GTSNPN, CDR2 SVGIG (reference sequence). The DNA of the CDR3 is TGTGCCCTAGGAGCGGGGGGGCCCTACGAGCAGTACTTC. This encodes CALGAGGPYEQYF.

This rearrangement joins TRBV27 to TRBJ2-5; D gene unclear. This CDR3 spans 12 amino acids. V was clipped by 5 bases and J by 1 base, with 5 bases between them. Germline CDR1 is MNHEY and CDR2 is SMNVEV (reference sequence). CDR3 region: CASSRSQETQYF. The DNA of the CDR3 is TGTGCCAGCAGTCGGTCCCAAGAGACCCAGTACTTC.

The CDR3 nucleotides are TGTGCCAGCAGTGAAGCGGCTCCGTCACGGGAGTATTTT. Encoded protein: CASSEAAPSREYF. The gene calls are TRBV6-1 and TRBJ2-3; unclear D gene. CDR3 length: 13 residues. V shed 0 bases and J shed 13 bases, with 14 bases lying between them. CDR1 and CDR2 (germline): MNHNS, SASEGT.

The rearrangement uses TRBV3-1 (or the pseudogene TRBV3-2) and TRBJ2-5, with 8 bases aligning to TRBD1. The CDR3 runs to 16 residues. The germline V gene has CDR1 LGHDT and CDR2 YNNKEL (reference sequence). V gave up 1 base and J gave up 5 bases; unmatched junction bases: 9. The CDR3 is CASSQGWTGYGETQYF. CDR3 nucleotide sequence: TGTGCCAGCAGCCAAGGATGGACAGGGTACGGGGAGACCCAGTACTTC.

J is TRBJ2-5 and V is TRBV7-9, with D maybe TRBD1 (6 bases). Germline lookup yields CDR1 SEHNR and CDR2 FQNEAQ (reference sequence). Trimming stripped 1 base from V and 2 bases from J, with 23 bases between. The CDR3 is made up of 19 amino acids. DNA for the CDR3: TGTGCCAGCAGCTTAGTCGTAGGGGCCAACCTGGACAGACAAGAGACCCAGTACTTC. Translation: CASSLVVGANLDRQETQYF. The whole variable domain, filled in from reference TRBV7-9 and TRBJ2-5, reads DTGVSQNPRHKITKRGQNVTFRCDPISEHNRLYWYRQTLGQGPEFLTYFQNEAQLEKSRLLSDRFSAERPKGSFSTLEIQRTEQGDSAMYLCASSLVVGANLDRQETQYFGPGTRLLVL.